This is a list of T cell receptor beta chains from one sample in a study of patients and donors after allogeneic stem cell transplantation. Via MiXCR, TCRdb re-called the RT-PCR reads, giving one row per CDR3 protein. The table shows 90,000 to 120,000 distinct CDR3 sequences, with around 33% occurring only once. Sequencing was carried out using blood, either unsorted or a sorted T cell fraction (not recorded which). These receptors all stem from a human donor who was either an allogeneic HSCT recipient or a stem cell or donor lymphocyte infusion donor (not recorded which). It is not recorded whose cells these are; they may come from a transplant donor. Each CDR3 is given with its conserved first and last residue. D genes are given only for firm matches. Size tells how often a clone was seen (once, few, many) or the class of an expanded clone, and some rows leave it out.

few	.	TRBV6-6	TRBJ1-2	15	CASTPVGALRHGYTF	TGTGCCAGCACCCCCGTGGGGGCGCTCCGTCATGGCTACACCTTC
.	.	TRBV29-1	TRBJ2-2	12	CSVRGNTGELFF	TGCAGCGTTCGCGGAAACACCGGGGAGCTGTTTTTT
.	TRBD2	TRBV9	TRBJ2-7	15	CASSTGLADVYEQYF	TGTGCCAGCAGCACCGGACTAGCAGACGTGTACGAGCAGTACTTC
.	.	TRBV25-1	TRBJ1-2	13	CASSEYQTGGYTF	TGTGCCAGCAGTGAATACCAGACGGGAGGCTACACCTTC
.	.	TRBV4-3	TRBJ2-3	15	CASSQARRVTDTQYF	TGCGCCAGCAGCCAAGCCCGAAGGGTCACAGATACGCAGTATTTT
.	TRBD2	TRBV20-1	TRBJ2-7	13	CSALGTSDLEQYF	TGCAGTGCCCTGGGGACTAGCGATCTCGAGCAGTACTTC
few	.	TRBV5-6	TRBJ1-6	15	CASRPAGRERSPLHF	TGTGCCAGCAGGCCAGCGGGCAGAGAGCGTTCACCCCTCCACTTT
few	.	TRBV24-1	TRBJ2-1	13	CATRDYSYNEQFF	TGTGCCACCAGAGACTACTCCTACAATGAGCAGTTCTTC
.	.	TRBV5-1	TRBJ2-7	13	CASSLSGYYEQYF	TGCGCCAGCAGCTTATCAGGGTACTACGAGCAGTACTTC
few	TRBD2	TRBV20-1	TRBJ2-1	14	CSASSSGAYNEQFF	TGCAGTGCTAGCTCTAGCGGAGCTTACAATGAGCAGTTCTTC
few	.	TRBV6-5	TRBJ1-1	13	CASSYSGRSEAFF	TGTGCCAGCAGTTACTCGGGGAGGAGTGAAGCTTTCTTT
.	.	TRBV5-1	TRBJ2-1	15	CASSLEGVSYNEQFF	TGCGCCAGCAGCTTGGAGGGAGTTTCCTACAATGAGCAGTTCTTC
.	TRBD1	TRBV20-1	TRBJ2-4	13	CSARGTGQNIQYF	TGCAGTGCTAGGGGGACAGGGCAAAACATTCAGTACTTC
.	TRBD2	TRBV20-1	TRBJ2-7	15	CSARDFGTTAYEQYF	TGCAGTGCTAGAGATTTCGGGACTACCGCCTACGAGCAGTACTTC
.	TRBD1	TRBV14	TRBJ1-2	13	CASSLGTVHGYTF	TGTGCCAGCAGCCTAGGGACAGTGCATGGCTACACCTTC
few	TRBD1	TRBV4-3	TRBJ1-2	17	CASSQAPGQGANYGYTF	TGCGCCAGCAGCCAAGCCCCGGGACAGGGGGCGAACTATGGCTACACCTTC
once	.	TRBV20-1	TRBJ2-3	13	CSALNWSTDTQYF	TGCAGTGCTCTAAACTGGAGCACAGATACGCAGTATTTT
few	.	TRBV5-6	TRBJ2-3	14	CASSFQGGPDTQYF	TGTGCCAGCAGCTTCCAGGGGGGCCCAGATACGCAGTATTTT
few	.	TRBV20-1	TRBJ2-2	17	CSARDPTGTLNTGELFF	TGCAGTGCTAGAGATCCCACAGGGACCCTGAACACCGGGGAGCTGTTTTTT
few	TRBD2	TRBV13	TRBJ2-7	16	CASSHSGRKKYYEQYF	TGTGCCAGCAGCCATAGCGGGAGGAAAAAGTACTACGAGCAGTACTTC
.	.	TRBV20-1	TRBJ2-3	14	CSTGASGLTDTQYF	TGCAGTACAGGGGCTAGCGGTTTGACAGATACGCAGTATTTT
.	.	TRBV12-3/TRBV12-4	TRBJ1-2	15	CASSSAGVPFYGYTF	TGTGCCAGCAGTTCCGCAGGGGTCCCCTTCTATGGCTACACCTTC
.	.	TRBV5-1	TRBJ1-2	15	CASSSRTAKGNGYTF	TGCGCCAGCAGCTCCCGGACAGCGAAGGGAAATGGCTACACCTTC
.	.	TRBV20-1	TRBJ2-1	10	CSPTDGEQFF	TGCAGCCCCACCGACGGTGAGCAGTTCTTC
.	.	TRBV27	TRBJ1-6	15	CASSRGKGYNSPLHF	TGTGCCAGCAGTCGGGGGAAGGGGTATAATTCACCCCTCCACTTT
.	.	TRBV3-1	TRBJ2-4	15	CASSQDWTPMHIQYF	TGTGCCAGCAGCCAAGATTGGACTCCGATGCACATTCAGTACTTC
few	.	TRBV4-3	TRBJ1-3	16	CASSQDTRPLGNTIYF	TGCGCCAGCAGCCAAGATACACGGCCATTAGGAAACACCATATATTTT
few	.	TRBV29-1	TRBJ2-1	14	CSVGLGRSYNEQFF	TGCAGCGTGGGCCTTGGGCGGTCCTACAATGAGCAGTTCTTC
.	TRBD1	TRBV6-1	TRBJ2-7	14	CASKMGQLPYEQYF	TGTGCCAGCAAGATGGGACAGCTGCCCTACGAGCAGTACTTC
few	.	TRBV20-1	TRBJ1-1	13	CSAFDRLNTEAFF	TGCAGTGCGTTCGACAGGCTAAACACTGAAGCTTTCTTT
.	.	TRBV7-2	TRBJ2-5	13	CASSPDYQETQYF	TGTGCCAGCAGCCCGGACTACCAAGAGACCCAGTACTTC
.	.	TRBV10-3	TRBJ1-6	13	CAISESLTGSLHF	TGTGCCATCAGTGAGTCCCTGACAGGTTCACTCCACTTT
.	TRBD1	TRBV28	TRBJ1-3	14	CASSRDRAGNTIYF	TGTGCCAGCAGCCGGGACAGGGCTGGAAACACCATATATTTT
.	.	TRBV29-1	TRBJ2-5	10	CSVAQETQYF	TGCAGCGTTGCCCAAGAGACCCAGTACTTC
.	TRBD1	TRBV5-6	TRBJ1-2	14	CASSRGQSNYGYTF	TGTGCCAGCAGCCGGGGACAGAGTAACTATGGCTACACCTTC